The 3 T cell receptor beta chains below all came from one sample that was sequenced in a study of neurological immune-mediated disorders. One entry per CDR3 protein, called by TCRdb with MiXCR from the 5' RACE reads. The sample includes tens of thousands of distinct CDR3 sequences, roughly 24% of them seen just once. Sequences were obtained from PBMCs. Every receptor here comes from a woman aged 70-85 years in good health.

This clonotype came up many times. The chain recombines TRBV20-1 with TRBJ1-3; 7 nucleotides align to TRBD1. This CDR3 contains 15 residues. Germline CDR1 reads DFQATT; CDR2 reads SNEGSKA (reference sequence). J was trimmed by 0 bases and V by 6 bases; bases with no gene match: 8. The CDR3 sequence: CSATQGSISGNTIYF. As DNA, the CDR3 is TGCAGTGCAACACAGGGGTCTATCTCTGGAAACACCATATATTTT.

The CDR3 nucleotides are TGCAGTGTTATACTAGGGGCCCGGGAGACCCAGTACTTC. It yields the protein CSVILGARETQYF. The chain combines TRBV20-1 with TRBJ2-5, with D perhaps TRBD1 or TRBD2 (5 bases each). V lost 7 bases, J lost 5 bases, and 17 bases lay in between. Per germline, CDR1 DFQATT and CDR2 SNEGSKA (reference sequence). The CDR3 loop spans 13 amino acids.

The table lists this clonotype with many counts. The genes are TRBV7-9 and TRBJ2-1, with D unresolved. V was clipped by 6 bases and J by 6 bases, with 6 bases between them. Germline assignment: CDR1 SEHNR and CDR2 FQNEAQ (reference sequence). The CDR3 sequence is 11 residues long. The CDR3 DNA reads TGTGCCAGCAGTTACGCCAATGAGCAGTTCTTC. Its translation: CASSYANEQFF. Full variable domain (remainder filled in from reference TRBV7-9 and TRBJ2-1): DTGVSQNPRHKITKRGQNVTFRCDPISEHNRLYWYRQTLGQGPEFLTYFQNEAQLEKSRLLSDRFSAERPKGSFSTLEIQRTEQGDSAMYLCASSYANEQFFGPGTRLTVL.